This T cell receptor beta chain derives from a study of neurological immune-mediated disorders. Study results and limitations: Subjects shared no identical expanded-clone CDR3 amino acid sequences, suggesting private TCR-beta repertoires in all groups.

Synthesis of cDNA was performed by 5'RACE using 10-nucleotide random UMIs. A single record per CDR3 protein comes from TCRdb applying MiXCR to the 5' RACE reads. The sample includes 70,000 to 95,000 distinct CDR3 sequences, approximately 17% of them seen just once. Remarks on this clonotype: The antigen remains unidentified.

The CDR3 sequence is 15 residues long. CDR1 and CDR2 (germline): DFQATT, SNEGSKA (reference sequence). The ends lost 7 bases at V and 2 bases at J; junction bases unmatched: 13. Preparation of the unsorted libraries drew on 2 million PBMCs stored at -80 C. The chain couples TRBV20-1 to TRBJ1-1, with 7 positions matching TRBD1. Sequencing was done on a sample of PBMCs. The sequence was collected from a middle-aged woman in good health. CDR3 sequence: CSGREGAAPNTEAFF. The CDR3, as DNA: TGCAGTGGGAGGGAGGGGGCGGCCCCCAACACTGAAGCTTTCTTT.